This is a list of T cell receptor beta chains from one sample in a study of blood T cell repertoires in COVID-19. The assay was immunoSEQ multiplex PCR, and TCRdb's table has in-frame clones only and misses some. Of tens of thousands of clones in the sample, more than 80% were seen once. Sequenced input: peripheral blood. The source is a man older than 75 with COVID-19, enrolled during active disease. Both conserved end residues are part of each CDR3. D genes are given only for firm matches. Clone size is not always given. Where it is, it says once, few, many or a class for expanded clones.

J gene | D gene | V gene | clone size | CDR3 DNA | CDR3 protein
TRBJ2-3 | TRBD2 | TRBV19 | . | TGTGCCAGTAGTCTTGATAGCGGGGGGGTCACAGATACGCAGTATTTT | CASSLDSGGVTDTQYF
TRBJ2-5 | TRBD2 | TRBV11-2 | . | TGTGCCAGCAGCTCGGGACTAGGGGGAGAGACCCAGTACTTC | CASSSGLGGETQYF
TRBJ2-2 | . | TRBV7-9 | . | TGTGCCAGCAGCTTAGGACTAGACTCCACCGGGGAGCTGTTTTTT | CASSLGLDSTGELFF
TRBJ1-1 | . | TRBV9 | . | TGTGCCAGCAGCGTAGGAGGGCGGCCGGGATCGACTGAAGCTTTCTTT | CASSVGGRPGSTEAFF
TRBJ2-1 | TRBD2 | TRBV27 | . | TGTGCCAGCAGCCCCCGACAGTTAGCGGGTACATACAATGAGCAGTTCTTC | CASSPRQLAGTYNEQFF
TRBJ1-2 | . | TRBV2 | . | TGTGCCAGCAGTGTTAGTGACAGGTTATATGGCTACACCTTC | CASSVSDRLYGYTF
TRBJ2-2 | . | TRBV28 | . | TGTGCCAGCATTCCTTCGGACAGCGGTGGGGAGCTGTTTTTT | CASIPSDSGGELFF
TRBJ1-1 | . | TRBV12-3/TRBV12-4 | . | TGTGCCAGCAGTAAAACATTGAACACTGAAGCTTTCTTT | CASSKTLNTEAFF
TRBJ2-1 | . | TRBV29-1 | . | TGCAGCGCACGGAGCAGGGGCGGGCACAATGAGCAGTTCTTC | CSARSRGGHNEQFF
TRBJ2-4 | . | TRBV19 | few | TGTGCCAGTAGACGGTCAGGGGTCAAAAACATTCAGTACTTC | CASRRSGVKNIQYF
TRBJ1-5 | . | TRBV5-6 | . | TGTGCCAGCAGCTTGGAGGGCAGGGCTAGCAATCAGCCCCAGCATTTT | CASSLEGRASNQPQHF
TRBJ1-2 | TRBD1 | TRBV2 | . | TGTGCCAGCAGGCGGGACAGCGCTATGGTTGGCTACACCTTC | CASRRDSAMVGYTF
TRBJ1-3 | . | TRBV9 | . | TGTGCCAGCAGCGTAAGAGGGGGGGGAGATTCTGGAAACACCATATATTTT | CASSVRGGGDSGNTIYF
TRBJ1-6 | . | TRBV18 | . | TGTGCCAGCTCACCAGGGGGGTCGGAATCACCCCTCCACTTT | CASSPGGSESPLHF
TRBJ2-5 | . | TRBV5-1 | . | TGCGCCAGCAGCTTTATAGCAGAAGAGACCCAGTACTTC | CASSFIAEETQYF
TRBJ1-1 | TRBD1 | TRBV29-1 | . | TGCAGCGTCGTACAGGGGGTTTGGTTGGCTGAAGCTTTCTTT | CSVVQGVWLAEAFF
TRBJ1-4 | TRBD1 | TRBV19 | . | TGTGCCAGTAGTACCCGGACAGGTTTTGAAAAACTGTTTTTT | CASSTRTGFEKLFF
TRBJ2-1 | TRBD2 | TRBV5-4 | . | TGTGCCAGCAGCTTGGCCGGCGGGAGGGCCCTCAATGAGCAGTTCTTC | CASSLAGGRALNEQFF
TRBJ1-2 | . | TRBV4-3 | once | TGCGCCAGCAGCCAAGCGGTCTCGTGGTATGGCTACACCTTC | CASSQAVSWYGYTF
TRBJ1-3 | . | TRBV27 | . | TGTGCCAGCAGTTTATACGGGACACCTGGAAACACCATATATTTT | CASSLYGTPGNTIYF
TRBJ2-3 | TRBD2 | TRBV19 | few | TGTGCCAGTAGTATGCGCCTAGCGGGAGGGCCAGATACGCAGTATTTT | CASSMRLAGGPDTQYF
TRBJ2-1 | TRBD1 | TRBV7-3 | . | TGTGCCAGCAGCTCGGGACAGGGCTCGGTTGAGCAGTTCTTC | CASSSGQGSVEQFF
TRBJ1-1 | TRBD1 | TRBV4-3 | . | TGCGCCAGCAGCCACCTGGGACAGCAAAACACTGAAGCTTTCTTT | CASSHLGQQNTEAFF
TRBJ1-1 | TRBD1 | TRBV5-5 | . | TGTTCTCAGGGGACAGGGCTGAACACTGAAGCTTTCTTT | CSQGTGLNTEAFF
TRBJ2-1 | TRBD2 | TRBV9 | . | TGTGCCAGCAGCCTTCTAGCGGGAGGGCCGAATGAGCAGTTCTTC | CASSLLAGGPNEQFF
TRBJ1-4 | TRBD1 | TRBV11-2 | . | TGTGCCAGCAGCTTAAACACAGGGGCGAATGAAAAACTGTTTTTT | CASSLNTGANEKLFF
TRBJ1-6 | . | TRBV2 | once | TGTGCCAGCAGAGCGACAGTAAATAATTCACCCCTCCACTTT | CASRATVNNSPLHF
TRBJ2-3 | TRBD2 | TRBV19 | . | TGTGCCAGTCCCGGGGTAGCGGGAGGTGAGTGGGGCACAGATACGCAGTATTTT | CASPGVAGGEWGTDTQYF
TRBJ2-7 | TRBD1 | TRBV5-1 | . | TGCGCCAGCAGCGTGACAGGGGCCCACGAGCAGTACTTC | CASSVTGAHEQYF
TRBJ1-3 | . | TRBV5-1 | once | TGCGCCAGCAGCTTGGATGGGAGCTCTGGAAACACCATATATTTT | CASSLDGSSGNTIYF
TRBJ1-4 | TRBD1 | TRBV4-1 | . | TGCGCCAGCAGCCCTCTAGAGCGGGGGACAGGGAACGAAAAACTGTTTTTT | CASSPLERGTGNEKLFF
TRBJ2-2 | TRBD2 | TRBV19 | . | TGTGCCAGTAGTTCACCGGGACTAGCGGGGCCCGGGGAGCTGTTTTTT | CASSSPGLAGPGELFF
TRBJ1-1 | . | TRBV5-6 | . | TGTGCCAGCAGCTTGTTTTCCGGGGTAGTTGGGACTGAAGCTTTCTTT | CASSLFSGVVGTEAFF
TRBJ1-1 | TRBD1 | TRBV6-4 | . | TGTGCCAGCAGTGATTCGGACAGGGGGAACACTGAAGCTTTCTTT | CASSDSDRGNTEAFF
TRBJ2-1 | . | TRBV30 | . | TGTGCCTGGAGTTCACGGGGAGAGCAGTTCTTC | CAWSSRGEQFF
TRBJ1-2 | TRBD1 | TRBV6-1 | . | TGTGCCAGCAGTGAAGCGGGACAGTGGGGTTATGGCTACACCTTC | CASSEAGQWGYGYTF
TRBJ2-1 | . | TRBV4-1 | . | TGCGCCAGCAGCCAAGATTCCGGGGTCCCTTCTCTAATGCAGTTCTTC | CASSQDSGVPSLMQFF
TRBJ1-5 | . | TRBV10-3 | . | TGTGCCATCAGTGGGCAGGGCCAGGACCAGCCCCAGCATTTT | CAISGQGQDQPQHF
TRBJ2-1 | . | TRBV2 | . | TGTGCCAGCAGCTACAGGGAGAGGGGGAACAATGAGCAGTTCTTC | CASSYRERGNNEQFF
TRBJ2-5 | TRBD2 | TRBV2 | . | TGTGCCAGCAGTGCCGGGACTAGCCGAAGGGAGACCCAGTACTTC | CASSAGTSRRETQYF
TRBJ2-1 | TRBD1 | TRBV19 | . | TGTGCCAGTAGACCTAGGGGACAGATTTACAATGAGCAGTTCTTC | CASRPRGQIYNEQFF
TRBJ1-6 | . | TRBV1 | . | TGCACCAGCAGCCATGGGACAGGGGGCACACCCCTCCACTTT | CTSSHGTGGTPLHF
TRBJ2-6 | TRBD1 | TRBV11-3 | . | TGTGCCAGCAGCCCCGGGACAGGCAAGGCAAACTCTGGGGCCAACGTCCTGACTTTC | CASSPGTGKANSGANVLTF
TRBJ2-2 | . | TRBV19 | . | TGTGCCAGTAAACTGGGCAGGGACACCGGGGAGCTGTTTTTT | CASKLGRDTGELFF
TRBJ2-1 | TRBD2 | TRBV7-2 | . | TGTGCCACCGGCGGGGGGAACTCCTACAATGAGCAGTTCTTC | CATGGGNSYNEQFF
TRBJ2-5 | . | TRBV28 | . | TGTGCCAGCAGTTTTGGGGCAGGGGAGCGGGAGACCCAGTACTTC | CASSFGAGERETQYF
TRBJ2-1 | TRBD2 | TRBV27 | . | TGTGCCAGCAGTCGGGAGGGACTAGCGGGAGGGCGCCAGTTCTTC | CASSREGLAGGRQFF
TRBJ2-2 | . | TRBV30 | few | TGTGCCTGGAGCCGCATGGCCCTCACCGGGGAGCTGTTTTTT | CAWSRMALTGELFF
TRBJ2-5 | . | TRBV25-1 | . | TGTGCCAGCAGGGACGGACAGCTGACCCAGTACTTC | CASRDGQLTQYF
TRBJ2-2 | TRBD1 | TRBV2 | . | TGTGCCAGCCGGACAGGGTTAGCCGGGGAGCTGTTTTTT | CASRTGLAGELFF
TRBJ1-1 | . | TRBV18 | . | TGTGCCAGCTCAGTTCAGGGGAAAAACACTGAAGCTTTCTTT | CASSVQGKNTEAFF
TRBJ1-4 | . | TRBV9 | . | TGTGCCAGCAGCGTATTAGGGGCAACTAATGAAAAACTGTTTTTT | CASSVLGATNEKLFF
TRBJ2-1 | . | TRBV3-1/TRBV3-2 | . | TGTGCCAGCAGCCAGTTAGAGGGCCATGAGCAGTTCTTC | CASSQLEGHEQFF
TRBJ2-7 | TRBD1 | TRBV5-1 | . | TGCGCCAGCAGCTCCGGGACAGGGTCCTACGAGCAGTACTTC | CASSSGTGSYEQYF
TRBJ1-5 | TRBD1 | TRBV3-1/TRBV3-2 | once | TGTGCCAGCGGACAGGGGGCGCTTAGCAATCAGCCCCAGCATTTT | CASGQGALSNQPQHF
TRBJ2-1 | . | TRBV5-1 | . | TGCGCCAGCAGCCCACGACAGCTAATCACCTACAATGAGCAGTTCTTC | CASSPRQLITYNEQFF
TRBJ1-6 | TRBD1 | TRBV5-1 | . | TGCGCCAGCAGAGGGCTTGAGGGGGCGAATTCACCCCTCCACTTT | CASRGLEGANSPLHF
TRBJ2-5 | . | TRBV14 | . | TGTGCCAGCAGCCAAGTTGCGGGGACCCAGTACTTC | CASSQVAGTQYF
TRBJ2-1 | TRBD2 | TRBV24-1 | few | TGTGCCACCAGTGATTTCGGGACTAGCGGAAACTATTACAATGAGCAGTTCTTC | CATSDFGTSGNYYNEQFF